The T cell receptor (beta chain) described here comes from a study of blood T cell repertoires in COVID-19 (dated by TCRdb to 2018 to 2020). Concerning the study at large: The collaborator samples originated in the United States, Italy and Spain and spanned the acute and convalescent phases of COVID-19. HLA class I and class II types, where available, came from metadata supplied by the sample provider rather than from assay-based typing. Subjects who had been exposed to COVID-19, were actively infected with it, or had recovered from it provided the deeply sampled blood TCRbeta repertoires that made up the dataset. The samples were drawn from two sources: the first 160 participants of the ongoing ImmuneRACE study, and 1,000 to 1,500 subjects contributed by 6 global collaborators. The repertoires were released in a freely available public database meant as a resource for research on the immune response to SARS-CoV-2. A de-identified subject ID, COVID-19 status, age in years and sex were almost always included in the sample metadata. The material from the prospective study consisted of cDNA or gDNA derived from T cells, B-cell-depleted T cells, or PBMCs.

Points the paper makes about the study in general: The quantity of clinical and demographic metadata differed by source and by participant and was supplied without curation.

TCRbeta CDR3 regions were amplified from genomic DNA using the immunoSEQ Assay, a bias-controlled multiplex PCR. The authors processed their data as follows. Nucleated cell counts per sample were estimated from amplification of reference gene primers within the assay. To quantify the absolute abundance of each unique TCRbeta CDR3 rearrangement, sequence reads were collapsed and filtered. For each sample, productive Simpson clonality was calculated as the square root of Simpson's diversity index across productive rearrangements. The table comes from immuneACCESS by way of TCRdb, which keeps in-frame sequences with V and J called. Part of the clones is missing from these tables; in studies checked, under half for an unresolved V gene and the rest for unknown reasons. V and J calls and clone size are as listed in that table; D and trimming were resolved from the DNA. This sample comprises a few hundred thousand clones, roughly 88% of them detected only once. Approximately 10% of the sample rests with the top ten.

The germline V gene (reference sequence) yields LNHDA for CDR1 and SQIVND for CDR2. Cut back by 5 bases and 1 base, the V and J ends lie 11 bases apart. The CDR3 numbers 14 residues from cysteine through phenylalanine. Kept here is only the CDR3 DNA, which spans 42 bases and is read in frame from base 1. With regard to this clone: Its cognate antigen has yet to be identified. Base qualities are not at hand, and no much larger clone is one base apart.

Collaborating institutions collected whole blood in K2EDTA tubes following their own protocols. For TCRbeta analysis, collaborator samples were shipped as frozen whole blood, as isolated PBMCs, or as DNA extracted from either sample type. Source material: peripheral blood. The rearrangement joined TRBV19 to TRBJ2-5; 6 matching bases give a weak D call of TRBD1. This clonotype was obtained from a middle-aged man with active or convalescent COVID-19. The CDR3 region reads CASSPGEPQETQYF. The bases read TGTGCCAGTAGTCCAGGGGAGCCCCAAGAGACCCAGTACTTC.